This record concerns one T cell receptor beta chain sequence. This sample is drawn from a study of CD4 T cell repertoires in COVID-19. Profiled with immunoSEQ multiplex PCR; TCRdb holds only in-frame clones, not every one. The repertoire consists of 8,400 or so clones, with approximately 81% occurring once and the leading ten covering about 2.1%. In germline, CDR1 is MNHNS, CDR2 SASEGT. The V and J ends lost 6 bases and 7 bases, in that order; junction bases with no gene match: 5. CDR3 size: 15 residues. No culture step preceded sequencing of the ex vivo isolated memory T cells. This TCR came from a human donor who had COVID-19. The genes are TRBV6-1 and TRBJ2-2; 13 bases agree with TRBD2. This specimen was effector memory CD4+ T cells from blood, taken before the COVID-19 pandemic. For the CDR3, the DNA is TGTGCCAGCAGCCCCGGACTAGCGGGAGTCGGGGAGCTGTTTTTT. Protein product: CASSPGLAGVGELFF.